The 22 T cell receptor beta chains below come from one sample, sequenced in a study of CD8 T cells in Susac syndrome. After extraction with the RNeasy kit, about 0.5 to 1 ug of the RNA was reverse transcribed using random hexamers. MiXCR was run by TCRdb on the immunoSEQ multiplex PCR reads, yielding one entry per CDR3 protein. Altogether a few hundred thousand distinct CDR3 sequences are present, approximately 85% being singletons, with the ten largest covering roughly 0.11%. The sample was CD8+ T cells from PBMCs. These receptors all come from a human donor with multiple sclerosis.

The chain links TRBV5-1 to TRBJ2-7; D ambiguous. CDR3 length: 13 residues. Germline CDR1 reads SGHRS; CDR2 reads YFSETQ. V gave up 3 bases and J gave up 2 bases, with 9 bases separating them. CDR3 loop: CASSSDGPYEQYF. The CDR3 DNA follows: TGCGCCAGCAGCTCGGACGGACCCTACGAGCAGTACTTC.

The CDR3: CASSFEGGHAGELFF. The CDR3 coding sequence is TGTGCCAGCAGTTTTGAGGGGGGGCACGCCGGGGAGCTGTTTTTT. This chain joins TRBV28 and TRBJ2-2, with D possibly matching TRBD2 (7 bases). Germline loops: CDR1 MDHEN, CDR2 SYDVKM. This CDR3 has 15 amino acids. V lost 3 bases and J lost 6, with 14 bases in between.

This rearrangement joins TRBV14 to TRBJ2-7, with 11 bases aligning to TRBD1. The CDR3 is 14 residues long. Germline CDR1 is SGHDN and CDR2 is FVKESK. The junction had 7 bases not matched to a gene; V was cut back by 6 bases and J by 6 bases. The CDR3 region is CASRYGQGASEQYF. The DNA of the CDR3 is TGTGCCAGCAGGTACGGACAGGGGGCAAGCGAGCAGTACTTC.

CDR3 region: CASSQPGFPYEQYF. The DNA of the CDR3 is TGTGCCAGCTCACAACCAGGGTTTCCATACGAGCAGTACTTC. This sequence joins TRBV18 and TRBJ2-7; a possible D gene is TRBD1 (5 bases). The CDR3 length is 14 residues. V was trimmed by 4 bases and J by 4 bases, leaving 14 bases between them. CDR1 is KGHSH, CDR2 LQKENI, per germline.

The chain joins TRBV11-2 to TRBJ1-1; no firm D call. The CDR3 covers 13 residues. Trimming stripped 5 bases from V and 2 bases from J, with 9 bases between. CDR1 is SGHAT and CDR2 is FQNNGV in the germline V gene. For the CDR3, the DNA is TGTGCCAGCAGCGAGCATGTCAACACTGAAGCTTTCTTT. Translating it yields CASSEHVNTEAFF.

The CDR3 DNA is TGTGCCAGCAGCTTGGTAGCGGGCGGTGAAGCTTTCTTT. It translates to CASSLVAGGEAFF. The genes are TRBV5-6 and TRBJ1-1; D is undetermined. This CDR3 contains 13 residues. Germline CDR1 is SGHDT and CDR2 is YYEEEE. V shed 0 bases and J shed 7 bases, with 10 bases lying between them. Full variable domain (remainder filled in from reference TRBV5-6 and TRBJ1-1): DAGVTQSPTHLIKTRGQQVTLRCSPKSGHDTVSWYQQALGQGPQFIFQYYEEEERQRGNFPDRFSGHQFPNYSSELNVNALLLGDSALYLCASSLVAGGEAFFGQGTRLTVV.

This clonotype was recorded only once. The rearrangement uses TRBV6-6 and TRBJ2-1; TRBD2 agrees at 7 bases. Looked up from germline, CDR1 is MNHNY and CDR2 is SVGAGI (reference sequence). CDR3 length: 15 amino acids. The V segment lost 11 bases and the J segment 3 bases; nucleotides outside the gene matches: 13. The CDR3 DNA follows: TGTGCCTCCAGTTTGGGAGGGGTCCTCTACAATGAGCAGTTCTTC. Amino acid sequence: CASSLGGVLYNEQFF.

This clonotype is a singleton in its sample. This chain links TRBV20-1 with TRBJ2-7; weak D call: TRBD2 (7 bases). CDR3 length equals 15 residues. CDR1 is DFQATT and CDR2 is SNEGSKA in the germline V gene (reference sequence). V was cut by 5 bases and J by 0 bases, with 17 bases left in between. CDR3 sequence (DNA): TGCAGTGCTGGAGGGGGGCTAGCGGACTCCTACGAGCAGTACTTC. Translation gives CSAGGGLADSYEQYF.

The chain links TRBV10-3 to TRBJ2-7, with D possibly TRBD1 on 7 matching bases. Trimming stripped 3 bases from V and 6 bases from J, with 18 bases between. Germline CDR1 reads ENHRY; CDR2 reads SYGVKD. The CDR3 runs 15 residues. CDR3 sequence (DNA): TGTGCCATCAGTGACACCGGGACAGTGGAGGGCGAGCAGTACTTC. Amino acids: CAISDTGTVEGEQYF.

This clonotype was detected only once. The chain joins TRBV11-2 to TRBJ1-1, with D possibly TRBD1 on 5 matching bases. The CDR3 sequence is 14 residues long. CDR1 is SGHAT and CDR2 is FQNNGV in the germline V gene. V dropped 1 base and J dropped 3 bases, with 9 bases sitting between them. CDR3 nucleotide sequence: TGTGCCAGCAGCTTAGCGGTGGGGGACACTGAAGCTTTCTTT. Protein: CASSLAVGDTEAFF.

The V gene is TRBV20-1, the J gene TRBJ2-7, with TRBD1 matching over 7 bases. The V and J ends lost 5 bases and 1 base, in that order; junction bases with no gene match: 8. Germline CDR1 is DFQATT and CDR2 is SNEGSKA (reference sequence). This CDR3 is built from 14 residues. The CDR3 nucleotides read TGCAGTGCTGTGGTGGGGGACAGATCCTACGAGCAGTACTTC. Translation: CSAVVGDRSYEQYF.

This clonotype was seen just once. This chain connects TRBV29-1 to TRBJ1-1; TRBD1 matches at 7 bases. The CDR3 sequence is 15 residues long. V was clipped by 7 bases and J by 1 base; unmatched bases: 12. Looked up from germline, CDR1 is SQVTM and CDR2 is ANQGSEA. The CDR3 nucleotides are TGCAGCGAAGGGCCAGGGGGATGGGGGAACACTGAAGCTTTCTTT. It translates to CSEGPGGWGNTEAFF.

In its sample, this clonotype was seen a few times. The CDR3 bases are TGTGCCAGCAGTTTAGGGCAGGGGAGCGAGCAGTACTTC. This encodes CASSLGQGSEQYF. The V and J genes are TRBV27 and TRBJ2-7; possibly TRBD1 for D (6 bases). CDR3 length equals 13 residues. Trimming removed 2 bases from V and 6 bases from J, with 11 bases in between. Germline V gene sequence: CDR1 MNHEY, CDR2 SMNVEV (reference sequence).

The rearrangement uses TRBV6-1 and TRBJ2-7; D is ambiguous. This CDR3 region has 14 residues. Germline V lookup: CDR1 MNHNS, CDR2 SASEGT. With 5 bases removed from V and 3 bases from J, the gap between germline ends came to 14 bases. CDR3 coding DNA: TGTGCCAGCAGTCTGACGGTCGAGATCTACGAGCAGTACTTC. Protein sequence: CASSLTVEIYEQYF.

The chain is built from TRBV19 and TRBJ1-2; TRBD1 matches at 7 bases. The germline gives CDR1 LNHDA, CDR2 SQIVND (reference sequence). The V segment lost 7 bases and the J segment 8 bases; nucleotides outside the gene matches: 22. The CDR3 has 17 amino acids. The chain's CDR3 is CASIDFTRQGDHEGYTF. Written as DNA, the CDR3 is TGTGCCAGTATCGATTTCACGCGACAGGGCGACCATGAAGGCTACACCTTC. Based on the CDR3 plus reference TRBV19 and TRBJ1-2, the full variable domain is DGGITQSPKYLFRKEGQNVTLSCEQNLNHDAMYWYRQDPGQGLRLIYYSQIVNDFQKGDIAEGYSVSREKKESFPLTVTSAQKNPTAFYLCASIDFTRQGDHEGYTFGSGTRLTVV.

The chain joins TRBV4-1 to TRBJ1-3; tentative D call: TRBD1 (6 bases). The V end lost 5 bases, the J end lost 0 bases, and 11 bases lay between the germline ends. The CDR3 extends over 15 amino acids. CDR1 and CDR2 from the germline V gene are MGHRA and YSYEKL. CDR3 coding DNA: TGCGCCAGCAGCTTCCCAGGGGTCTCTGGAAACACCATATATTTT. Translation: CASSFPGVSGNTIYF.

The J gene is TRBJ1-5, the V gene TRBV1; the table's D call of TRBD1 was not tested on the DNA. TRBV1 is flagged as a pseudogene. The length of the CDR3 is 15 residues. This CDR3 is CTSSPDRARNQPQHF. The DNA for the CDR3 is TGCACCAGCAGCCCCGACAGGGCTCGCAATCAGCCCCAGCATTTT.

V usage is TRBV12-3 or TRBV12-4 and J usage is TRBJ1-3, with TRBD1 identical over 9 bases. With V trimmed by 5 bases and J by 4 bases, 6 bases remained unmatched. The length of the CDR3 is 15 residues. The DNA of the CDR3 is TGTGCCAGCAGTCCCGGACAGGGGCCCGGAAACACCATATATTTT. Translating it yields CASSPGQGPGNTIYF.

To note about this clonotype: Relative to the germline gene, one junction end is altered; a read error may explain this. The V call is TRBV27, the J call TRBJ2-7; D is perhaps TRBD1 or TRBD2 (5 bases each). In germline, CDR1 is MNHEY, CDR2 SMNVEV (reference sequence). The CDR3 loop spans 15 amino acids. The CDR3 DNA follows: TGTGCCAGCACTTTACGAGGGGCCGAATCCTACGAGCAGTACTTC. This sequence encodes CASTLRGAESYEQYF.

This clonotype came up once. This rearrangement joins TRBV28 to TRBJ1-1, with a weak D call TRBD1 (5 bases). V lost 3 bases to trimming and J lost 1 base, with 18 bases between them. CDR1 is MDHEN, CDR2 SYDVKM, per germline. This CDR3 has 17 amino acids. The CDR3 here is CASSLGDLDSWNTEAFF. The CDR3 coding sequence is TGTGCCAGCAGTTTGGGGGATTTGGATAGTTGGAACACTGAAGCTTTCTTT.

The chain carries TRBV6-1 and TRBJ2-7, with unresolved D. The CDR3 extends over 15 amino acids. V shed 6 bases and J shed 4 bases, with 19 bases lying between them. Germline CDR1 is MNHNS and CDR2 is SASEGT. The chain's CDR3 is CASSEWKYSGYEQYF. The DNA for the CDR3 is TGTGCCAGCAGCGAATGGAAATATTCGGGTTACGAGCAGTACTTC.

This clonotype appeared a few times. This chain joins TRBV11-2 and TRBJ2-7, with 7 nucleotides matching TRBD1. Germline V gene lookup returns CDR1 SGHAT and CDR2 FQNNGV. V lost 4 bases, J lost 4 bases, and 7 bases stayed unmatched. The length of the CDR3 is 14 residues. Written as DNA, the CDR3 is TGTGCCAGCAGCTCCTGGGACAGCGAGTACGAGCAGTACTTC. It translates to CASSSWDSEYEQYF.